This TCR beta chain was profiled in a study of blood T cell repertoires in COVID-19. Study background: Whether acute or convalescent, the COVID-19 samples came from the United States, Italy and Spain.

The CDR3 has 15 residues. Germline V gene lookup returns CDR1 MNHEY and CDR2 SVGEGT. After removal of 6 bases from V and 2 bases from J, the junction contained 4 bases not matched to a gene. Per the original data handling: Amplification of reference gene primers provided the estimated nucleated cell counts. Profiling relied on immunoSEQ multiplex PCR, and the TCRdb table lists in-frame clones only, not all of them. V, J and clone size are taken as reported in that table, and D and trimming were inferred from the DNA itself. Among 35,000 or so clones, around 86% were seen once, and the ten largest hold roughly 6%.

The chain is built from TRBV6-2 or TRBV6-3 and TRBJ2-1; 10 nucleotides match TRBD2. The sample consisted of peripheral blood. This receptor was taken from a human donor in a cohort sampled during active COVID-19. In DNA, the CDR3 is TGTGCCAGCAGCCAACTAGCGGGGACCTACAATGAGCAGTTCTTC. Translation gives CASSQLAGTYNEQFF.